This T cell receptor beta chain was sequenced during a study of vaccination and CD4 T cells after COVID-19 (dated by TCRdb to between 2021 and 2023). Study-wide context: Six males and four females were included in the convalescent cohort, with two Hispanic individuals, seven Caucasians, two Asians and one multiracial person represented. At the TCR clonotype level, an earlier paper using these donors assessed memory CD4+ T cell crossreactivity between SARS-CoV-2 and common cold coronavirus spike proteins. The cultures were stimulated with overlapping spike peptide pools from SARS-CoV-2 and from the common cold coronaviruses HCoV-NL63, HCoV-OC43 and HCoV-229E. The time from the second vaccine dose to post-vaccine blood sampling had a median of roughly 70 days and ranged from roughly 12 to 250 days. Post-COVID blood samples were collected from convalescent patients a median of about 92 days after diagnosis, with a range of about 35 to 180 days. In roughly 11 COVID-19 convalescent patients and 4 infection-naive healthy vaccine recipients, the spike-specific CD4+ TCR repertoire before mRNA vaccination was compared with the repertoire after mRNA vaccination. Participants got two doses of the Pfizer-BioNTech BNT162b2 vaccine (n=8) or two doses of the Moderna mRNA-1273 vaccine (n=2). In control cultures, a CEFX viral epitope pool was used as positive control, an HIV-1 Nef peptide pool was used as negative control, or no peptide was added.

To prepare the library, PCR was applied. At the Johns Hopkins FTIC core, DNA from the cultured CD4+ T cells underwent TCR sequencing with the Oncomine TCR Beta short-read assay. The QIAamp micro DNA kit was used to extract genomic DNA from the cultured CD4+ T cells. Oncomine TCR Beta libraries from cultured CD4+ T cells were pooled using unique dual indexes and sequenced on an Illumina iSeq 100. Under the source paper's analysis protocol: Non-productive sequences were removed, and CDR3s that did not start with C, did not end with F or W, or were shorter than 7 amino acids were discarded. Antigen-specific clonotypes were identified using the MANAFEST web application through comparison of peptide-stimulated wells with reference and other culture wells. For a clone to be called positive, the clone needed an FDR below 0.05, an odds ratio above 5, and a productive frequency above 0.1% in at least two of three replicate wells. Clonotypes that were significantly expanded in both SARS-CoV-2 spike wells and at least one common cold coronavirus spike condition were defined as cross-reactive. Using R version 3.6.1, CDR3 homology was evaluated through Levenshtein distances (stringdist) along with unrooted phylogenetic trees (ape). TCRdb took the public reads, trimmed them with fastp at Q25, ran MiXCR for clone calling and kept in-frame beta chains. Every entry covers one CDR3 protein and lists the most common genes and DNA from its rows. TCRdb's processing, not the authors' own work, is the source of the V and J calls. Within this sample are more than 6,000 distinct CDR3 sequences, with approximately 31% of them counted one time only. 35% to 40% of the sample is in the top ten clones.

This clonotype appeared a few times. Its target antigen remains unknown. No quality values exist for individual bases; no much larger clone is one base distant. In the paper's terms, the treatment or condition label means: 10-day PBMC culture with coronavirus spike peptide pools or control peptides (ViraFEST assay). CD4+ T cells from unexposed donors were collected before the COVID-19 pandemic (2011-2018). To expand antigen-specific T cells with peptide pools and then pick out the expanded clonotypes through TCR sequencing, the study relied on the ViraFEST assay. PBMCs were cultured at approximately 2.1 million per well in IMDM supplemented with approximately 5% human AB serum and about 10 IU/ml IL-2, with about 9 ug/ml peptide pools added. Half of the culture medium was replaced with fresh IL-2-containing medium on days 3 and 7. After around 10 days of culture, CD4+ T cells were isolated by negative selection using the EasySep CD4+ T cell isolation kit. As cell number allowed, CD4+ T cells from unexposed donors were tested for reactivity to SARS-CoV-2 S and N and to four common cold coronavirus spike pools. Ficoll-Paque Plus gradient centrifugation was used to isolate PBMCs from whole blood, and the isolated PBMCs were then either used fresh or cryopreserved at -140C. Triplicate wells were generally used for each culture condition. The leukapheresis product for the unexposed donors was obtained through commercial purchase.

General findings and caveats noted by the study authors: Nearly all vaccine-specific clones in convalescent patients (304 of 307) were mono-reactive for SARS-CoV-2 spike rather than cross-reactive with common cold coronaviruses. Only a relatively small number of convalescent patients were included in the study, and early timepoints following natural infection were not analyzed. In convalescent patients, a median roughly 87% of post-vaccine SARS-CoV-2-reactive clones were detected only after vaccination, and vaccine-specific priming was suggested by this finding. The median number of SARS-CoV-2-reactive clonotypes rose from around 20 after infection to 38 after vaccination, but the change was not significant.

Based on the germline V gene (reference sequence), the CDR1 and CDR2 sequences are SGHNT and YYREEE. The V and J ends are trimmed by 4 bases and 4 bases, leaving 12 bases between them. Its CDR3 holds 13 amino acids, cysteine through phenylalanine. The only DNA kept is the CDR3, 39 bases in frame from the first base. The sequence is built from TRBV5-4 and TRBJ2-7, with no D gene named confidently. The source is a human donor in good health. Sequencing used CD4+ T cells from blood, cultured in vitro. This receptor has the CDR3 CASSTPDIYEQYF. The DNA sequence is as follows: TGTGCCAGCAGCACCCCCGACATATACGAGCAGTACTTC.